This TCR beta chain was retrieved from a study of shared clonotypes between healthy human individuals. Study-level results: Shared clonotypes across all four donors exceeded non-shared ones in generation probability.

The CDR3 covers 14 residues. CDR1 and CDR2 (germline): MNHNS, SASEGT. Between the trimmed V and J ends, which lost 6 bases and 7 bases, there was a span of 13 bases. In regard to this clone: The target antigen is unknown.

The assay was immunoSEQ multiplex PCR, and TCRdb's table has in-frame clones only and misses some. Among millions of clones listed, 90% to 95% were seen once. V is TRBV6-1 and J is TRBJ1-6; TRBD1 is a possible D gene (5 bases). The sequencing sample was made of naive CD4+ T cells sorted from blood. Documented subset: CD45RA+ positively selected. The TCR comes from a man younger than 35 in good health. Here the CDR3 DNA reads TGTGCCAGCAGGACCGGGACGGCCAATTCACCCCTCCACTTT. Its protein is CASRTGTANSPLHF.